The 27 T cell receptor beta chains reported below all come from one sample, sequenced in a study of blood T cell repertoires in COVID-19. The method was immunoSEQ multiplex PCR; TCRdb's version includes in-frame clones alone and lacks a portion of them. The sample comprises about 240,000 clones, about nine tenths of which are singletons, and 7.2% rests with the top ten. Sequencing used peripheral blood. The receptors here all came from a man in his fifties or sixties who had recovered from COVID-19.

This chain connects TRBV7-6 to TRBJ2-2; 9 bases are shared with TRBD1. Germline trimming cut 5 bases from V and 7 bases from J; bases unmatched to any gene: 8. The CDR3 covers 15 residues. CDR1 SGHVS and CDR2 FNYEAQ come from the germline V gene. The CDR3 loop reads CASSRGTGRNGELFF. The CDR3 region has the DNA TGTGCCAGCAGCAGGGGGACAGGGAGGAACGGGGAGCTGTTTTTT.

V usage is TRBV19 and J usage is TRBJ1-6, with 7 bases matching TRBD1. This CDR3 contains 14 residues. V gave up 4 bases and J gave up 10 bases; unmatched junction bases: 7. Germline V gene lookup returns CDR1 LNHDA and CDR2 SQIVND (reference sequence). CDR3 amino acids: CASSRGGQESPLHF. Here the CDR3 DNA reads TGTGCCAGTAGTAGGGGCGGACAGGAATCACCCCTCCACTTT. The whole variable domain, filled in from reference TRBV19 and TRBJ1-6, reads DGGITQSPKYLFRKEGQNVTLSCEQNLNHDAMYWYRQDPGQGLRLIYYSQIVNDFQKGDIAEGYSVSREKKESFPLTVTSAQKNPTAFYLCASSRGGQESPLHFGNGTRLTVT.

As concerns this clone: The junction shows a germline mismatch at one end, possibly a read error. The V call is TRBV5-1, the J call TRBJ1-1; no clear D. The CDR3 has 12 amino acids. CDR1 is SGHRS and CDR2 is YFSETQ in the germline V gene. CDR3 amino acids: CTSSIGGTEAFF. The CDR3 region has the DNA TGCACCAGCAGCATAGGAGGGACTGAAGCTTTCTTT.

This sequence joins TRBV7-9 and TRBJ1-1; D is possibly TRBD1 (5 bases). The CDR3 spans 14 residues. V was pared by 0 bases and J by 0 bases, with 5 bases between. Germline values: CDR1 SEHNR, CDR2 FQNEAQ (reference sequence). The CDR3 DNA reads as TGTGCCAGCAGCTTAGCAGGGGTGAACACTGAAGCTTTCTTT. It specifies CASSLAGVNTEAFF.

DNA of the CDR3: TGTGCCTGGAGAACGACAGGGAACGACGGACGCTACACCTTC. This translates into CAWRTTGNDGRYTF. The rearrangement links TRBV30 to TRBJ1-2; 7 positions match TRBD1. CDR3 length: 14 amino acids. V lost 3 bases and J lost 9; bases outside the gene matches: 13. Germline V lookup: CDR1 GTSNPN, CDR2 SVGIG (reference sequence).

V and J are TRBV5-6 and TRBJ1-2; D may be TRBD1 (5 bases). Per germline, CDR1 SGHDT and CDR2 YYEEEE. V lost 9 bases, J lost 4 bases, and 13 bases lay in between. CDR3 length equals 12 residues. This chain's CDR3 is CATSRVGYGYTF. The DNA of the CDR3 is TGTGCCACCTCCAGGGTAGGCTATGGCTACACCTTC. The variable domain in full, completed from reference TRBV5-6 and TRBJ1-2, reads DAGVTQSPTHLIKTRGQQVTLRCSPKSGHDTVSWYQQALGQGPQFIFQYYEEEERQRGNFPDRFSGHQFPNYSSELNVNALLLGDSALYLCATSRVGYGYTFGSGTRLTVV.

The chain couples TRBV7-9 to TRBJ2-3; TRBD2 is a possible D gene (6 bases). CDR1 SEHNR and CDR2 FQNEAQ come from the germline V gene (reference sequence). CDR3 size: 14 residues. The V and J ends lost 5 bases and 2 bases respectively, with 11 bases between them. CDR3: CASSVTRDTDTQYF. In DNA form, the CDR3 reads TGTGCCAGCAGCGTGACTAGAGACACAGATACGCAGTATTTT.

The chain couples TRBV7-7 to TRBJ2-5, with TRBD1 as a possible D gene (5 bases). This CDR3 is 14 amino acids long. Germline-derived CDR1 and CDR2 are SSHAT and FNYEAQ (reference sequence). V was trimmed by 6 bases and J by 2 bases, leaving 13 bases between them. In DNA form, the CDR3 reads TGTGCCAGCAGTCCTCGGACATCTCAAGAGACCCAGTACTTC. It encodes CASSPRTSQETQYF.

This clone was observed a single time. This chain joins TRBV7-9 and TRBJ1-5; D might be TRBD1 (6 bases). Trimming shortened V by 5 bases and J by 6 bases, and 8 bases separated the two germline ends. From germline, CDR1 is SEHNR and CDR2 FQNEAQ (reference sequence). The CDR3 covers 12 residues. The CDR3 is CASSQGFQPQHF. In nucleotides, the CDR3 is TGTGCCAGCAGCCAGGGGTTTCAGCCCCAGCATTTT. Together with reference TRBV7-9 and TRBJ1-5, the CDR3 gives the full variable domain: DTGVSQNPRHKITKRGQNVTFRCDPISEHNRLYWYRQTLGQGPEFLTYFQNEAQLEKSRLLSDRFSAERPKGSFSTLEIQRTEQGDSAMYLCASSQGFQPQHFGDGTRLSIL.

This chain links TRBV28 with TRBJ1-2; TRBD1 matches 7 bases. The CDR3 has 13 amino acids. The trim removed 7 bases at V and 4 bases at J, leaving 6 bases unmatched. The germline V gene has CDR1 MDHEN and CDR2 SYDVKM. The CDR3 spells CASTSGQTYGYTF. The DNA of the CDR3 is TGTGCCAGCACGTCGGGACAGACCTATGGCTACACCTTC.

J is TRBJ2-3 and V is TRBV7-9, with D possibly matching TRBD2 (5 bases). This CDR3 spans 15 amino acids. Trimming left V 5 bases short and J 2 bases short, with 14 bases between. Germline V gives CDR1 SEHNR, CDR2 FQNEAQ (reference sequence). The CDR3 DNA reads TGTGCCAGCAGCGGAGGACTTCTCCTCACAGATACGCAGTATTTT. Residues: CASSGGLLLTDTQYF.

This chain uses TRBV10-3 with TRBJ2-5, with D unresolved. V was pared by 3 bases and J by 2 bases, with 4 bases between. CDR1 is ENHRY, CDR2 SYGVKD, per germline. The CDR3 totals 12 residues. The CDR3 reads CAISEAQETQYF. The CDR3 nucleotides are TGTGCCATCAGTGAAGCGCAAGAGACCCAGTACTTC.

The V gene is TRBV7-2, the J gene TRBJ2-7; D may be TRBD2 (5 bases). Germline lookup yields CDR1 SGHTA and CDR2 FQGNSA. This CDR3 contains 17 residues. Deletions cut 0 bases from V and 0 bases from J, with 15 bases between. CDR3 sequence: CASSLAAVSGSSYEQYF. CDR3 DNA sequence: TGTGCCAGCAGCTTAGCGGCTGTAAGCGGCAGCTCCTACGAGCAGTACTTC.

This chain connects TRBV24-1 to TRBJ2-1; TRBD2 matches at 11 bases. Looked up from germline, CDR1 is KGHDR and CDR2 is SFDVKD. Unmatched junction bases numbered 8, after V lost 4 bases and J lost 4 bases. This CDR3 is built from 17 residues. The CDR3 DNA follows: TGTGCCACCAGTGACACTAATAGCGGGGGGGCTTACAATGAGCAGTTCTTC. Translation: CATSDTNSGGAYNEQFF.

The CDR3 is CASSRTGNGNTIYF. Here the CDR3 DNA reads TGTGCCAGCAGCCGGACAGGGAACGGAAACACCATATATTTT. The genes are TRBV3-1 (or the pseudogene TRBV3-2) and TRBJ1-3, with TRBD1 identical over 8 bases. V was clipped by 4 bases and J by 4 bases; unmatched bases: 3. Germline CDR1 and CDR2: LGHDT and YNNKEL (reference sequence). This CDR3 spans 14 amino acids.

The V gene is TRBV30, the J gene TRBJ1-5; 10 nucleotides agree with TRBD1. J gave up 5 bases and V 1 base, and 2 bases lay outside the gene matches. CDR1 and CDR2 (germline): GTSNPN, SVGIG (reference sequence). The CDR3 runs to 14 residues. The CDR3 is CAWSEDRGYQPQHF. CDR3 DNA: TGTGCCTGGAGTGAGGACAGGGGGTATCAGCCCCAGCATTTT.

The chain carries TRBV11-3 and TRBJ2-3; the D is unclear. V was pared by 5 bases and J by 0 bases, with 12 bases between. Germline V lookup: CDR1 SGHNT, CDR2 YENEEA. The CDR3 extends over 15 amino acids. CDR3 sequence reads: CASSATIQSTDTQYF. The CDR3 DNA sequence: TGTGCCAGCAGCGCAACTATACAAAGCACAGATACGCAGTATTTT.

The chain is built from TRBV11-2 and TRBJ1-3, with D unresolved. Germline CDR1 reads SGHAT; CDR2 reads FQNNGV. V gave up 5 bases and J gave up 0 bases, with 17 bases separating them. This CDR3 region has 17 residues. The DNA for the CDR3 is TGTGCCAGCAGCCCCGAAAGGCGACTGCACTCTGGAAACACCATATATTTT. Protein: CASSPERRLHSGNTIYF.

The rearrangement links TRBV28 to TRBJ2-3; a possible D gene is TRBD1 (5 bases). Germline CDR1 MDHEN, CDR2 SYDVKM. This CDR3 contains 17 residues. Trimming took off 4 bases at V and 0 bases at J, with 17 bases between the two ends. The CDR3 reads CASSSHSLGASTDTQYF. The CDR3 region has the DNA TGTGCCAGCAGTTCCCACTCCTTAGGGGCTAGCACAGATACGCAGTATTTT.

This chain links TRBV2 with TRBJ2-3; the D is unclear. This CDR3 comprises 12 residues. V was pared by 3 bases and J by 4 bases, with 5 bases between. Germline V CDR1 and CDR2: SNHLY, FYNNEI. CDR3 DNA sequence: TGTGCCAGCAGTGACCAGGCAGATACGCAGTATTTT. This gives the protein CASSDQADTQYF.

The V gene is TRBV10-3, the J gene TRBJ2-6, with TRBD2 identical over 7 bases. CDR1 is ENHRY and CDR2 is SYGVKD in the germline V gene. J lost 8 bases, V lost 11 bases, and 6 bases had no gene match. This CDR3 is built from 12 residues. DNA for the CDR3: TGTGCCGCCGACGGGGGGTCCAACGTCCTGACTTTC. It yields the protein CAADGGSNVLTF.

The chain combines TRBV5-8 with TRBJ2-3; 11 bases match TRBD2. Unmatched junction bases numbered 3, after V lost 5 bases and J lost 1 base. Germline CDR1 SGHTS, CDR2 YDEGEE. This CDR3 spans 15 amino acids. The CDR3 loop reads CASRTSGARTDTQYF. DNA of the CDR3: TGTGCCAGCAGGACTAGCGGGGCCCGCACAGATACGCAGTATTTT.

The chain employs TRBV3-1 (or the pseudogene TRBV3-2) and TRBJ1-6; D perhaps matches TRBD1 (6 bases). From germline, CDR1 is LGHDT and CDR2 YNNKEL (reference sequence). The CDR3 runs to 14 residues. Trimming pared 4 bases from V and 5 bases from J, leaving 9 bases between. The CDR3 protein is CASSPTGNNSPLHF. Here the CDR3 DNA reads TGTGCCAGCAGCCCGACAGGCAATAATTCACCCCTCCACTTT.

This chain links TRBV28 with TRBJ2-7; 8 nucleotides line up with TRBD2. Germline CDR1 reads MDHEN; CDR2 reads SYDVKM. Unmatched junction bases numbered 8, after V lost 3 bases and J lost 1 base. The CDR3 totals 16 residues. Written as DNA, the CDR3 is TGTGCCAGCAGTTTGGAGTACGGACTAGCATCCTACGAGCAGTACTTC. Residues: CASSLEYGLASYEQYF.

V is TRBV7-2 and J is TRBJ1-3; 7 nucleotides line up with TRBD1. J gave up 4 bases and V 5 bases, and 11 bases lay outside the gene matches. In germline, CDR1 is SGHTA, CDR2 FQGNSA. The CDR3 is made up of 16 amino acids. The CDR3 region is CASSRDSRARGNTIYF. In DNA, the CDR3 is TGTGCCAGCAGCAGGGACAGTCGGGCGCGGGGAAACACCATATATTTT.

The gene calls are TRBV28 and TRBJ2-7; 7 bases align to TRBD1. Germline lookup yields CDR1 MDHEN and CDR2 SYDVKM. The junction had 3 bases not matched to a gene; V was cut back by 4 bases and J by 0 bases. This CDR3 is 14 amino acids long. CDR3 DNA sequence: TGTGCCAGCAGTTCCGGGACAGTCTCCTACGAGCAGTACGTC. Translating it yields CASSSGTVSYEQYV.

V and J are TRBV12-3 or TRBV12-4 and TRBJ2-1; D is unresolved. Trimming removed 3 bases from V and 10 bases from J, with 7 bases in between. This CDR3 comprises 11 residues. The CDR3 sequence is CASSFLREQFF. CDR3 sequence (DNA): TGTGCCAGCAGTTTTTTACGGGAGCAGTTCTTC.